Below are 24 T cell receptor beta chains sequenced from a single sample in a study of T cell responses to AZD1222 COVID-19 vaccine. The repertoire was sequenced with immunoSEQ multiplex PCR; TCRdb's copy has only in-frame clones and lacks some. In the table there are 100,000 to 130,000 clones, 92% of which are singletons. This specimen consisted of peripheral blood, obtained 28 days after the second AZD1222 dose. The receptors derive from an adult who received the AZD1222 COVID-19 vaccine.

J is TRBJ2-4 and V is TRBV18, with unresolved D. CDR3 length: 14 amino acids. Germline CDR1 and CDR2: KGHSH and LQKENI. Trimming pared 0 bases from V and 7 bases from J, leaving 10 bases between. The CDR3 loop is CASSPPSQDNIQYF. CDR3 DNA sequence: TGTGCCAGCTCACCACCGAGTCAGGACAACATTCAGTACTTC.

CDR3 DNA: TGTGCCAGCAGTGACACAGGGGAATGGAATTCACCCCTCCACTTT. Its protein is CASSDTGEWNSPLHF. V is TRBV6-4 and J is TRBJ1-6; 7 bases are a match to TRBD1. Trimming at V came to 2 bases and at J to 7 bases, leaving 5 bases not matched to a gene. The germline V gene has CDR1 MRHNA and CDR2 SNTAGT. The CDR3 covers 15 residues.

This chain connects TRBV11-2 to TRBJ1-1, with D maybe TRBD1 (5 bases). The V gene lost 1 base and the J gene lost 1 base, with 13 bases spanning the gap. Germline lookup yields CDR1 SGHAT and CDR2 FQNNGV. This CDR3 has 16 amino acids. The CDR3 is CASSLGRGVGNTEAFF. The CDR3, as DNA: TGTGCCAGCAGCTTAGGGAGAGGGGTCGGGAACACTGAAGCTTTCTTT.

J is TRBJ1-1 and V is TRBV7-8; D is perhaps TRBD1 (6 bases). Trimming took off 6 bases at V and 5 bases at J, with 16 bases between the two ends. CDR1 is SGHVS and CDR2 is FQNEAQ in the germline V gene. This CDR3 spans 14 amino acids. The chain's CDR3 is CASRRNRELTEAFF. CDR3 sequence (DNA): TGTGCCAGCAGACGGAACAGGGAGTTGACTGAAGCTTTCTTT. Based on the CDR3 plus reference TRBV7-8 and TRBJ1-1, the full variable domain is GAGVSQSPRYKVAKRGQDVALRCDPISGHVSLFWYQQALGQGPEFLTYFQNEAQLDKSGLPSDRFFAERPEGSVSTLKIQRTQQEDSAVYLCASRRNRELTEAFFGQGTRLTVV.

The chain links TRBV18 to TRBJ2-7; D remains unclear. This CDR3 spans 13 amino acids. CDR1 and CDR2 (germline): KGHSH, LQKENI. V was clipped by 4 bases and J by 4 bases, with 11 bases between them. The CDR3 sequence is CASSRGRAYEQYF. CDR3 nucleotide sequence: TGTGCCAGCTCACGGGGTAGGGCTTACGAGCAGTACTTC.

The chain couples TRBV28 to TRBJ1-5; D is unclear. CDR1 and CDR2 (germline): MDHEN, SYDVKM. The CDR3 has 15 amino acids. V lost 4 bases to trimming and J lost 6 bases, with 16 bases between them. The CDR3, as DNA: TGTGCCAGCAGTTCCGCCAGTGGGTTCGGTCAGCCCCAGCATTTT. This sequence encodes CASSSASGFGQPQHF.

This chain links TRBV6-2 or TRBV6-3 with TRBJ1-1; D gene uncertain. The CDR3 has 14 amino acids. In germline, CDR1 is MNHEY, CDR2 SVGEGT. Trimming shortened V by 3 bases and J by 8 bases, and 16 bases separated the two germline ends. CDR3 residues: CASSYGTGRIEAFF. The CDR3 DNA follows: TGTGCCAGCAGTTATGGAACGGGAAGGATCGAAGCTTTCTTT.

The chain joins TRBV18 to TRBJ1-1; D unclear. The germline CDR1 and CDR2 sequences are KGHSH and LQKENI. The V gene lost 1 base and the J gene lost 1 base, with 4 bases spanning the gap. The CDR3 length is 13 residues. This chain's CDR3 is CASSPLSNTEAFF. The CDR3 nucleotides read TGTGCCAGCTCACCACTCTCGAACACTGAAGCTTTCTTT.

This clone came up a few times. The chain employs TRBV18 and TRBJ1-1; D perhaps matches TRBD1 (6 bases). The germline gives CDR1 KGHSH, CDR2 LQKENI. Trimming took 4 bases from V and 3 from J, leaving 9 bases between them. CDR3 length: 13 amino acids. CDR3 sequence reads: CASSQGDDTEAFF. The DNA of the CDR3 is TGTGCCAGCTCACAGGGGGACGACACTGAAGCTTTCTTT.

This chain connects TRBV15 to TRBJ2-1; 11 bases fit TRBD2. With 0 bases clipped from V and 5 bases from J, the junction kept 9 bases outside the gene matches. The length of the CDR3 is 18 residues. Per germline, CDR1 LNHNV and CDR2 YYDKDF (reference sequence). The CDR3 DNA follows: TGTGCCACCAGCAGAGATAGCGGGGGGGTCTTTAATGACAATGAGCAGTTCTTC. Protein sequence: CATSRDSGGVFNDNEQFF.

Details on this clone: Other DNA variants within this sample encode the same CDR3. V gene TRBV28 combines with J gene TRBJ2-7; D might be TRBD1 (5 bases). Germline V gene data show CDR1 as MDHEN and CDR2 as SYDVKM. The germline V and J ends were trimmed by 3 bases and 4 bases, with 13 bases remaining between them. This CDR3 has 14 amino acids. Written as DNA, the CDR3 is TGTGCCAGCAGTTTGGGCAGGGCGCCTTACGAGCAGTACTTC. This codes for CASSLGRAPYEQYF.

The rearrangement links TRBV18 to TRBJ1-2, with D uncertain. Trimming removed 6 bases at V and 4 bases at J, with 15 bases between. The CDR3 spans 14 residues. CDR1 and CDR2 from the germline V gene are KGHSH and LQKENI. CDR3: CASSVSGQSYGYTF. CDR3 DNA sequence: TGTGCCAGCTCTGTGTCTGGGCAGAGCTATGGCTACACCTTC.

The chain has TRBV19 and TRBJ2-5; 7 nucleotides match TRBD1. The CDR3 runs 13 residues. Germline V lookup: CDR1 LNHDA, CDR2 SQIVND (reference sequence). Unmatched junction bases numbered 6, after V lost 5 bases and J lost 6 bases. The CDR3 DNA reads TGTGCCAGTAGTCGGGACAGAGGTCAGACCCAGTACTTC. It yields the protein CASSRDRGQTQYF.

This chain joins TRBV2 and TRBJ2-7, with TRBD1 as a possible D gene (6 bases). Per germline, CDR1 SNHLY and CDR2 FYNNEI. V lost 7 bases to trimming and J lost 4 bases, with 20 bases between them. The CDR3 is made up of 15 amino acids. DNA for the CDR3: TGTGCCAGCACCCACGAACAGGGTAGGTCGTACGAGCAGTACTTC. Its translation is CASTHEQGRSYEQYF.

The count of this clone is one. The rearrangement links TRBV6-5 to TRBJ2-1; tentative D call: TRBD2 (5 bases). The V gene's germline CDR1 is MNHEY and CDR2 SVGAGI. The length of the CDR3 is 15 residues. Trimming stripped 5 bases from V and 4 bases from J, with 15 bases between. CDR3 loop: CASSRKLRRYNEQFF. The CDR3 nucleotides read TGTGCCAGCAGTAGAAAGCTTCGGAGGTACAATGAGCAGTTCTTC.

The rearrangement joins TRBV7-9 to TRBJ2-7; the match to TRBD1 covers 7 bases. V shed 1 base, J shed 0 bases, and the junction held 6 bases outside the gene matches. The CDR3 covers 16 residues. Germline-derived CDR1 and CDR2 are SEHNR and FQNEAQ (reference sequence). The chain's CDR3 is CASSLGQGSHSYEQYF. The CDR3, as DNA: TGTGCCAGCAGCTTAGGACAGGGTAGTCACTCCTACGAGCAGTACTTC. Based on the CDR3 plus reference TRBV7-9 and TRBJ2-7, the full variable domain is DTGVSQNPRHKITKRGQNVTFRCDPISEHNRLYWYRQTLGQGPEFLTYFQNEAQLEKSRLLSDRFSAERPKGSFSTLEIQRTEQGDSAMYLCASSLGQGSHSYEQYFGPGTRLTVT.

The rearrangement links TRBV5-1 to TRBJ1-3, with TRBD1 as a possible D gene (5 bases). Germline V CDR1 and CDR2: SGHRS, YFSETQ. This CDR3 is built from 13 residues. V was clipped by 4 bases and J by 3 bases, with 8 bases between them. The CDR3 DNA sequence: TGCGCCAGCAGCGTGGACAATGGAAACACCATATATTTT. It yields the protein CASSVDNGNTIYF.

This chain links TRBV6-2 or TRBV6-3 with TRBJ2-2; TRBD1 might be the D (5 bases). Per germline, CDR1 MNHEY and CDR2 SVGEGT. CDR3 length: 15 residues. V was trimmed by 3 bases and J by 5 bases, leaving 13 bases between them. The CDR3 bases are TGTGCCAGCAGTTATAGACAGCCCCCGACCGGGGAGCTGTTTTTT. Protein: CASSYRQPPTGELFF.

For the CDR3, the DNA is TGTGCCAGTAGTACCCCCGACGGGGTGAAGCAGTATTTT. Translation gives CASSTPDGVKQYF. V and J are TRBV19 and TRBJ2-3, with D tentatively TRBD2 (5 bases). Germline-derived CDR1 and CDR2 are LNHDA and SQIVND (reference sequence). V dropped 4 bases and J dropped 11 bases, with 16 bases sitting between them. CDR3 length: 13 residues.

This chain links TRBV11-3 with TRBJ2-1, with TRBD2 as a possible D gene (6 bases). The CDR3 sequence is 14 residues long. The germline CDR1 and CDR2 sequences are SGHNT and YENEEA. V was trimmed by 5 bases and J by 2 bases, leaving 10 bases between them. The CDR3 DNA reads TGTGCCAGCAGCCCGGGGACTGCCTACAATGAGCAGTTCTTC. This gives the protein CASSPGTAYNEQFF.

This clone showed up just a few times. The rearrangement joins TRBV9 to TRBJ1-3, with 8 bases that match TRBD1. The germline V gene has CDR1 SGDLS and CDR2 YYNGEE. Trimming took 6 bases from V and 8 from J; bases not matched to a gene: 7. The CDR3 consists of 13 residues. The CDR3 sequence is CASMGQVSDTIYF. CDR3 sequence (DNA): TGTGCCAGCATGGGACAGGTCTCGGACACCATATATTTT.

The J gene is TRBJ1-1, the V gene TRBV6-5, with D perhaps TRBD1 (6 bases). Trimming shortened V by 0 bases and J by 1 base, and 9 bases separated the two germline ends. Germline CDR1 MNHEY, CDR2 SVGAGI. CDR3 length: 15 residues. The CDR3 here is CASSYSRQENTEAFF. The CDR3 bases are TGTGCCAGCAGTTACTCGAGACAGGAGAACACTGAAGCTTTCTTT.

Only a few counts were recorded for this clone. The CDR3 reads CASRDRPTSGRLLRNEQFF. In DNA form, the CDR3 reads TGTGCCAGCAGAGACCGACCCACTAGCGGGAGGTTACTGAGGAATGAGCAGTTCTTC. V and J are TRBV2 and TRBJ2-1; 12 bases agree with TRBD2. CDR1 SNHLY and CDR2 FYNNEI come from the germline V gene. Trimming at V came to 6 bases and at J to 7 bases, leaving 19 bases not matched to a gene. The CDR3 contains 19 residues. Complete variable domain (other parts from reference TRBV2 and TRBJ2-1): EPEVTQTPSHQVTQMGQEVILRCVPISNHLYFYWYRQILGQKVEFLVSFYNNEISEKSEIFDDQFSVERPDGSNFTLKIRSTKLEDSAMYFCASRDRPTSGRLLRNEQFFGPGTRLTVL.

This chain links TRBV11-2 with TRBJ1-1; D is ambiguous. The CDR3 has 13 residues. Germline-derived CDR1 and CDR2 are SGHAT and FQNNGV. V dropped 0 bases and J dropped 11 bases, with 13 bases sitting between them. For the CDR3, the DNA is TGTGCCAGCAGCTTAGATCGGCGGGGTACCGCTTTCTTT. Translation: CASSLDRRGTAFF.